The 10 T cell receptor beta chains listed next were all sequenced from one sample in a study of shared clonotypes between healthy human individuals. Clones were sequenced by immunoSEQ multiplex PCR, and TCRdb holds only the in-frame ones, with some missing. This repertoire shows around 550,000 clones, 90% to 97% found once; its top ten account for about 0.064%. Sequencing was done on a sample of naive CD4+ T cells sorted from blood. Subset indicated: CD45RA+ positively selected. These receptors were collected from a woman aged 30 to 39 in good health.

The CDR3 DNA reads as TGTGCCAGCAAACAGGGGGGTACAGATACGCAGTATTTT. Translating gives CASKQGGTDTQYF. The chain joins TRBV28 to TRBJ2-3, with 8 bases that match TRBD1. V was pared by 7 bases and J by 3 bases, with 3 bases of the junction left unmatched. The CDR3 is 13 residues long. CDR1 is MDHEN and CDR2 is SYDVKM in the germline V gene.

The J gene is TRBJ2-7, the V gene TRBV28; 8 bases fit TRBD1. The CDR3 extends over 15 amino acids. J gave up 3 bases and V 7 bases, and 11 bases lay outside the gene matches. Germline V gives CDR1 MDHEN, CDR2 SYDVKM. For the CDR3, the DNA is TGTGCCAGCACAGGACAGGGCAACCCCGGCTACGAGCAGTACTTC. Residues: CASTGQGNPGYEQYF.

This chain connects TRBV6-4 to TRBJ1-1; tentative D call: TRBD1 (6 bases). Trimming pared 4 bases from V and 4 bases from J, leaving 22 bases between. The CDR3 totals 17 residues. CDR1 and CDR2 from the germline V gene are MRHNA and SNTAGT. CDR3 sequence: CASSATGFPFGGTEAFF. The CDR3 DNA sequence: TGTGCCAGCAGTGCAACAGGGTTCCCTTTTGGGGGCACTGAAGCTTTCTTT.

The chain carries TRBV7-9 and TRBJ2-7, with TRBD2 matching 9 bases. Germline lookup yields CDR1 SEHNR and CDR2 FQNEAQ (reference sequence). The CDR3 consists of 17 residues. V was pared by 5 bases and J by 0 bases, with 11 bases of the junction left unmatched. The CDR3 protein is CASSPEGRLADSYEQYF. In nucleotides, the CDR3 is TGTGCCAGCAGCCCAGAGGGGCGACTAGCGGACTCCTACGAGCAGTACTTC.

V usage is TRBV14 and J usage is TRBJ2-1; a possible D gene is TRBD1 (6 bases). The CDR3 is made up of 15 amino acids. The germline gives CDR1 SGHDN, CDR2 FVKESK. Trimming removed 2 bases at V and 6 bases at J, with 14 bases between. The CDR3 coding sequence is TGTGCCAGCAGCCAAAGGGGGAGTTGGGTCAATGAGCAGTTCTTC. Translating it yields CASSQRGSWVNEQFF.

The CDR3 is CASSQKGVAGSYEQYF. The CDR3 DNA reads TGTGCCAGCAGTCAGAAAGGAGTAGCGGGCTCCTACGAGCAGTACTTC. This chain connects TRBV4-2 to TRBJ2-7; 7 bases are a match to TRBD2. With 6 bases clipped from V and 0 bases from J, the junction kept 11 bases outside the gene matches. The CDR3 has 16 residues. CDR1 and CDR2 (germline): LGHNA, YNFKEQ.

The chain employs TRBV7-3 and TRBJ2-3, with D tentatively TRBD1 (6 bases). The CDR3 loop spans 13 amino acids. Trimming removed 5 bases at V and 4 bases at J, with 10 bases between. From germline, CDR1 is SGHTA and CDR2 FQGTGA. CDR3 nucleotides: TGTGCCAGCAGCCTAGAGGGGGCAGATACGCAGTATTTT. Encoded protein: CASSLEGADTQYF.

The genes are TRBV5-1 and TRBJ2-3; TRBD2 matches 14 bases. The V and J ends lost 4 bases and 5 bases, in that order; junction bases with no gene match: 3. The CDR3 runs to 15 residues. CDR1 is SGHRS and CDR2 is YFSETQ in the germline V gene. This chain's CDR3 is CASSPGLAGVDTQYF. CDR3 in DNA: TGCGCCAGCAGCCCGGGACTAGCGGGAGTAGATACGCAGTATTTT.

The rearrangement joins TRBV2 to TRBJ1-4, with 8 positions matching TRBD1. Germline V gene sequence: CDR1 SNHLY, CDR2 FYNNEI. The trim removed 11 bases at V and 2 bases at J, leaving 4 bases unmatched. The CDR3 loop spans 13 amino acids. In DNA form, the CDR3 reads TGTGCCTCACGACAGGGGACTAATGAAAAACTGTTTTTT. It specifies CASRQGTNEKLFF.

The CDR3 protein is CASSLARRGVYEQYF. The CDR3 nucleotides are TGTGCCAGCAGCTTAGCGCGCAGGGGAGTCTACGAGCAGTACTTC. The gene calls are TRBV7-2 and TRBJ2-7; weak D call: TRBD1 (6 bases). CDR3 length: 15 amino acids. V dropped 0 bases and J dropped 3 bases, with 12 bases sitting between them. Germline loops: CDR1 SGHTA, CDR2 FQGNSA.